Listed below are T cell receptor beta chains from one sample, sequenced in a study of T cells expressing NK-cell markers. No DNA is given; TCRdb re-called the 5' RACE reads and lists each CDR3 protein once. This listing includes roughly 450,000 distinct CDR3 sequences. The material sequenced was blood T cells: a sorted CD56 or NKG2C T cell subset, CD4+ or CD8+ T cells, or bulk PBMC T cells (not recorded which). Receptors originate from a woman aged 45 to 65 in good health. Each CDR3 is given with its conserved first and last residue.

V gene,J gene,CDR3 protein
TRBV20-1,TRBJ1-1,CSAEGQGAVTEAFF
TRBV6-1,TRBJ2-1,CASTPLRFGEQFF
TRBV11-2,TRBJ2-1,CASSRGPNEQFF
TRBV11-3,TRBJ1-1,CASSLGQGLNTEAFF
TRBV11-3,TRBJ1-4,CASSLDGQSEKLFF
TRBV6-5,TRBJ1-4,CASSYFGTGNGEKLFF
TRBV10-3,TRBJ1-2,CASRGSGYGYTF
TRBV10-2,TRBJ2-5,CASSGLAGHETQYF
TRBV24-1,TRBJ2-1,CATSDPGLILFF
TRBV7-9,TRBJ2-1,CASSPTWASGRVTYNEQFF
TRBV4-1,TRBJ1-1,CASSQVGSVTMNTEAFF
TRBV5-1,TRBJ2-6,CASSLTWTVGGPSLSGANVLTF
TRBV15,TRBJ2-7,CATKKGPSSYEQYF
TRBV6-1,TRBJ2-5,CASSDRPAVQETQYF
TRBV16,TRBJ1-3,CASSQSAGSGNTIYF
TRBV7-9,TRBJ2-1,CASSLEVSSRYNEQFF
TRBV12-3/TRBV12-4,TRBJ1-5,CASSFLGTSNQPQHF
TRBV19,TRBJ1-1,CASVIGPLLGNTEAFF
TRBV19,TRBJ1-1,CASGSGGTEAFF
TRBV6-5,TRBJ2-7,CASSYDAGVRSQYF
TRBV20-1,TRBJ2-3,CSAGTAGVDTQYF
TRBV29-1,TRBJ2-7,CSAIQGSGAYEQYF
TRBV6-6,TRBJ1-2,CASSREGYGYTF
TRBV6-6,TRBJ1-6,CASQQAASPLHF
TRBV29-1,TRBJ1-4,CSVEATSPAQNEKLFF
TRBV12-3/TRBV12-4,TRBJ1-5,CASSFGQTGNQPQHF
TRBV20-1,TRBJ2-3,CSATLKGVTDTQYF
TRBV27,TRBJ2-1,CASSLFQAGYNEQFF
TRBV4-2,TRBJ2-1,CASSQALLTGQLNEQFF
TRBV20-1,TRBJ2-5,CSATPGTRSQETQYF
TRBV6-5,TRBJ2-3,CASSSPALGSDTQYF
TRBV5-1,TRBJ2-1,CASSLGTGFEQFF
TRBV5-5,TRBJ2-5,CASSLVALVWQETQYF
TRBV4-1,TRBJ2-4,CASSQTPDQRGGNIQYF
TRBV3-1,TRBJ2-1,CASSQSSSSYNEQFF
TRBV4-1,TRBJ2-1,CASSQVLGNNWGEQFF
TRBV27,TRBJ1-2,CASSNVGYGYTF
TRBV5-1,TRBJ1-3,CASSLGSSGNTIYF
TRBV27,TRBJ2-1,CASRRGTSGNEQFF
TRBV7-6,TRBJ2-1,CASSLAGTSGRAFSYNEQFF
TRBV20-1,TRBJ2-3,CSARRPGGTDTQYF
TRBV29-1,TRBJ2-5,CSGDRDQETQYF
TRBV12-3/TRBV12-4,TRBJ2-3,CASSYGQTPGDTQYF
TRBV24-1,TRBJ2-5,CATSDPTGLGETQYF
TRBV12-3/TRBV12-4,TRBJ2-2,CASSDGNTGELFF
TRBV10-1,TRBJ2-7,CASSDGYEQYF
TRBV7-8,TRBJ1-5,CASSENGRNQPQHF